One sample yielded the 5 T cell receptor beta chains listed below, sequenced in a study of T cell responses to AZD1222 COVID-19 vaccine. The protocol was immunoSEQ multiplex PCR, while the TCRdb copy is restricted to in-frame clones and leaves out a portion. This sample has just over 90,000 clones, with approximately 92% found just once. The sequencing used peripheral blood, collected 28 days after the second AZD1222 dose. The receptor source for this set is an adult who received the AZD1222 COVID-19 vaccine.

The chain links TRBV15 to TRBJ1-5; TRBD1 aligns across 10 bases. J gave up 7 bases and V 9 bases, and 12 bases lay outside the gene matches. CDR1 and CDR2 (germline): LNHNV, YYDKDF (reference sequence). There are 15 residues in the CDR3. CDR3 loop: CATKTGTGVQQPQHF. The CDR3 nucleotides read TGTGCCACTAAAACCGGGACAGGGGTTCAACAGCCCCAGCATTTT.

This clone was detected a few times. The chain recombines TRBV27 with TRBJ1-1; no definite D call. V was pared by 4 bases and J by 2 bases, with 8 bases between. Germline CDR1 MNHEY, CDR2 SMNVEV (reference sequence). The CDR3 covers 13 residues. Here the CDR3 reads CASSSRQNTEAFF. The DNA of the CDR3 is TGTGCCAGCAGTTCCAGACAAAACACTGAAGCTTTCTTT.

The J gene is TRBJ2-3, the V gene TRBV7-6, with 7 bases that match TRBD2. Trimming cost V 5 bases and J 2 bases; bases outside gene matches: 1. The CDR3 is made up of 13 amino acids. CDR1 SGHVS and CDR2 FNYEAQ come from the germline V gene. The CDR3: CASSSGNTDTQYF. The CDR3 DNA sequence: TGTGCCAGCAGCAGCGGGAACACAGATACGCAGTATTTT. Variable domain in full (rest from reference TRBV7-6 and TRBJ2-3): GAGVSQSPRYKVTKRGQDVALRCDPISGHVSLYWYRQALGQGPEFLTYFNYEAQQDKSGLPNDRFSAERPEGSISTLTIQRTEQRDSAMYRCASSSGNTDTQYFGPGTRLTVL.

This clone occurred once. This rearrangement joins TRBV6-5 to TRBJ2-7; D call uncertain. This CDR3 spans 11 amino acids. V was pared by 10 bases and J by 4 bases, with 11 bases between. Germline CDR1 is MNHEY and CDR2 is SVGAGI. The CDR3 nucleotides are TGTGCCACAAAAAATCTGTACGAGCAGTACTTC. Encoded protein: CATKNLYEQYF.

The rearrangement links TRBV7-9 to TRBJ2-1; 16 positions agree with TRBD2. The CDR3 has 19 amino acids. J was trimmed by 5 bases and V by 3 bases; bases with no gene match: 10. Germline V lookup: CDR1 SEHNR, CDR2 FQNEAQ (reference sequence). CDR3 sequence (DNA): TGTGCCAGCAGCTTGGGACTAGCGGGAGGGCCGCTCTTTAACAATGAGCAGTTCTTC. Translated: CASSLGLAGGPLFNNEQFF.